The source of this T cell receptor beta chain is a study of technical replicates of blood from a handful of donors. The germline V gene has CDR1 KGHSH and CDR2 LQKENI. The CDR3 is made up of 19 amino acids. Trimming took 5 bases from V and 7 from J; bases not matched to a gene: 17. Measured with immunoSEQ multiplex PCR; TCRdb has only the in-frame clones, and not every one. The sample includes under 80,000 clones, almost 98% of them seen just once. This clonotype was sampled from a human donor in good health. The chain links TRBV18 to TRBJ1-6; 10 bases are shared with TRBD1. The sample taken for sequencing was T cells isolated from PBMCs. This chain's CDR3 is CASSKNPGQGLMLNSPLHF. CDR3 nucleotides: TGTGCCAGCTCAAAGAACCCGGGACAGGGGTTAATGTTAAATTCACCCCTCCACTTT. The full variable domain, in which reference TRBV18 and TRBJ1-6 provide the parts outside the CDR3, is NAGVMQNPRHLVRRRGQEARLRCSPMKGHSHVYWYRQLPEEGLKFMVYLQKENIIDESGMPKERFSAEFPKEGPSILRIQQVVRGDSAAYFCASSKNPGQGLMLNSPLHFGNGTRLTVT.